A single T cell receptor beta chain is shown here with its context. The data were taken from a study of blood T cell repertoires in COVID-19. Overall study: PBMCs, B-cell-depleted T cells, or T cells were the source of the cDNA or gDNA that made up the material.

Measured with immunoSEQ multiplex PCR; TCRdb has only the in-frame clones, and not every one. Of tens of thousands of clones in the sample, 80% to 90% were seen once. CDR1 MNHEY and CDR2 SMNVEV come from the germline V gene (reference sequence). The junction had 9 bases not matched to a gene; V was cut back by 5 bases and J by 3 bases. The CDR3 is 16 amino acids. V gene TRBV27 combines with J gene TRBJ2-7; 11 nucleotides match TRBD1. This clonotype originated in a woman aged 60 to 75 with COVID-19, enrolled during active disease. What was sequenced was peripheral blood. This CDR3 reads CASSNQGQGAVYEQYF. For the CDR3, the DNA is TGTGCCAGCAGTAATCAAGGACAGGGGGCAGTCTACGAGCAGTACTTC.